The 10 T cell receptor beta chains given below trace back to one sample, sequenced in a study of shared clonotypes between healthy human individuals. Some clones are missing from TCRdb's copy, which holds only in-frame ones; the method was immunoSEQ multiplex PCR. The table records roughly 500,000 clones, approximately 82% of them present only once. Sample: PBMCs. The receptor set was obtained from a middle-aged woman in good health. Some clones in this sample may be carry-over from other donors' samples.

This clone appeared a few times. The CDR3 protein is CASSPGPGISYNEQFF. CDR3 nucleotide sequence: TGTGCCAGCAGCCCAGGACCAGGAATCTCCTACAATGAGCAGTTCTTC. This chain uses TRBV7-2 with TRBJ2-1, with D uncertain. CDR3 length equals 16 residues. V was cut by 5 bases and J by 0 bases, with 14 bases left in between. CDR1 and CDR2 (germline): SGHTA, FQGNSA. Looking up the rest from reference TRBV7-2 and TRBJ2-1 gives the full variable domain: GAGVSQSPSNKVTEKGKDVELRCDPISGHTALYWYRQSLGQGLEFLIYFQGNSAPDKSGLPSDRFSAERTGGSVSTLTIQRTQQEDSAVYLCASSPGPGISYNEQFFGPGTRLTVL.

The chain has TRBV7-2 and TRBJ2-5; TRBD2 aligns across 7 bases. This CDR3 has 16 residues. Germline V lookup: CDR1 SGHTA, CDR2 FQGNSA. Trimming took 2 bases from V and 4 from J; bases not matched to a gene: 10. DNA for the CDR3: TGTGCCAGCAGCTTAAGCGGGACCCTGCAGGTAGAGACCCAGTACTTC. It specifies CASSLSGTLQVETQYF.

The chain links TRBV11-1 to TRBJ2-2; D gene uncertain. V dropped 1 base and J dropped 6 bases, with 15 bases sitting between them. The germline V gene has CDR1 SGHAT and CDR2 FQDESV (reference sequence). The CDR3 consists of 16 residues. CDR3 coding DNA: TGTGCCAGCAGCTTAGTATGGACCAGGCCGCCCGGGGAGCTGTTTTTT. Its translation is CASSLVWTRPPGELFF. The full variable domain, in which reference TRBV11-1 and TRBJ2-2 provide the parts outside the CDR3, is EAEVAQSPRYKITEKSQAVAFWCDPISGHATLYWYRQILGQGPELLVQFQDESVVDDSQLPKDRFSAERLKGVDSTLKIQPAELGDSAMYLCASSLVWTRPPGELFFGEGSRLTVL.

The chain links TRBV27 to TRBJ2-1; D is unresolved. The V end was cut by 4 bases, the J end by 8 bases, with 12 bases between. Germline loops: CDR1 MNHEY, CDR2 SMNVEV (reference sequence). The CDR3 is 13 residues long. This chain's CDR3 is CASSYFSTYEQFF. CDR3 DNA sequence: TGTGCCAGCAGTTACTTCAGTACGTATGAGCAGTTCTTC.

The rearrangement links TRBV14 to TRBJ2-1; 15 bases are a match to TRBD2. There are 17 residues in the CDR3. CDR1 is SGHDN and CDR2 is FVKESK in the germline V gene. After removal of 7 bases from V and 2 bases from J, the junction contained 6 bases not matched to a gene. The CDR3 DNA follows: TGTGCCAGCACCCCACGGACTAGCGGGAGGGCCTACAATGAGCAGTTCTTC. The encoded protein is CASTPRTSGRAYNEQFF.

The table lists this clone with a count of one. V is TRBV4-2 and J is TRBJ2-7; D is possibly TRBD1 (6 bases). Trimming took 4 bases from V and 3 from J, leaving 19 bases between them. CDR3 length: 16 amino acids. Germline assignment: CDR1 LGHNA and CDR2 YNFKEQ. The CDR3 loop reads CASSLQVAGANYEQYF. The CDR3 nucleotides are TGTGCCAGCAGCCTACAAGTCGCAGGGGCGAACTACGAGCAGTACTTC.

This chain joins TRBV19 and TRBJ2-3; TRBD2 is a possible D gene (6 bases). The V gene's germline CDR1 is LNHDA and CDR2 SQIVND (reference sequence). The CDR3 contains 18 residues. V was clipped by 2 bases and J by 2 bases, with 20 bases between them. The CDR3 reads CASSILATQERYTDTQYF. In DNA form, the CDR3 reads TGTGCCAGTAGTATACTAGCGACGCAGGAACGTTACACAGATACGCAGTATTTT.

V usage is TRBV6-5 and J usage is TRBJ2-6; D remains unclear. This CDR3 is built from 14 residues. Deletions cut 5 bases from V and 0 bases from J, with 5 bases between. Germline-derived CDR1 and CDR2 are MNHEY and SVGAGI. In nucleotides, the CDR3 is TGTGCCAGCAGTACGACCTCTGGGGCCAACGTCCTGACTTTC. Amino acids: CASSTTSGANVLTF.

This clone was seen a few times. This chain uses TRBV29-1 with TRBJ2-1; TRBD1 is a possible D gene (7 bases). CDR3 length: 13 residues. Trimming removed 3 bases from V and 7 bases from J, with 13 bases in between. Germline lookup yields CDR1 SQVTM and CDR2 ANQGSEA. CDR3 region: CSVDYSGGNEQFF. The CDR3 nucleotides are TGCAGCGTTGATTATTCAGGGGGGAATGAGCAGTTCTTC.

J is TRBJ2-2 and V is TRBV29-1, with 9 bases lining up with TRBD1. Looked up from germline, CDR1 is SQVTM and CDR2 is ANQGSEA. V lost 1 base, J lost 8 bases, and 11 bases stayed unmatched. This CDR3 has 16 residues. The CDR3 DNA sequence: TGCAGCGTTGAAGGAAGTTACAGGGGGCGTGCAGGGGAGCTGTTTTTT. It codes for CSVEGSYRGRAGELFF.